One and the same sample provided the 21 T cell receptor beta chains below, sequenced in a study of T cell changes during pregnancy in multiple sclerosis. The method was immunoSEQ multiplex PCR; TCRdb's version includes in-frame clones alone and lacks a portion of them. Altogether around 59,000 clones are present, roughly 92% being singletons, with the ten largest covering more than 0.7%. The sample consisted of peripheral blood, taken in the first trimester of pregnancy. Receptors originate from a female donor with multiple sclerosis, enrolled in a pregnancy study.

CDR3 DNA: TGTGCCAGCAGCCAGGGAGGGGGGGGCACCGGGGAGCTGTTTTTT. Protein: CASSQGGGGTGELFF. The V call is TRBV5-4, the J call TRBJ2-2; TRBD2 might be the D (7 bases). Germline lookup yields CDR1 SGHNT and CDR2 YYREEE (reference sequence). V lost 4 bases and J 4 bases, leaving 14 bases between the germline ends. The CDR3 consists of 15 residues.

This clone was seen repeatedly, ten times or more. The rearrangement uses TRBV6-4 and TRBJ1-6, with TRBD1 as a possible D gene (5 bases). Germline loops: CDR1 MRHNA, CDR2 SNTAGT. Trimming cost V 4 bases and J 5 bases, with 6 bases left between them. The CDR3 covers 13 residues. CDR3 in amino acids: CASSGGDNSPLHF. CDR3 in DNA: TGTGCCAGCAGTGGGGGCGATAATTCACCCCTCCACTTT.

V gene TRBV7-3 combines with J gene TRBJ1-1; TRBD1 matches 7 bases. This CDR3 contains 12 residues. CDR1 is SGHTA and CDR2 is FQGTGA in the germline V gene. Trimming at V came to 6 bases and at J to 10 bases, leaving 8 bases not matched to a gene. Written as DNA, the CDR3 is TGTGCCAGCAGAAAAGACAGGGTCGGAGCTTTCTTT. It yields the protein CASRKDRVGAFF.

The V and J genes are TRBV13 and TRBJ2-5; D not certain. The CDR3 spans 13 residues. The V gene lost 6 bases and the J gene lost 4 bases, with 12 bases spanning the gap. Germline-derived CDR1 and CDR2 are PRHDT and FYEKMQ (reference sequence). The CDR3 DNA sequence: TGTGCCAGCAGTTCCAGGCAATTAGAGACCCAGTACTTC. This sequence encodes CASSSRQLETQYF.

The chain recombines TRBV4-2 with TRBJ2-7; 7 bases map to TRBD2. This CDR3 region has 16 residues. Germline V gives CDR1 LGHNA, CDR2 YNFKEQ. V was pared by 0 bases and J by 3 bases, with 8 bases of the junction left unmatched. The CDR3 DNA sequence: TGTGCCAGCAGCCAAGATGGTAGCGGGCGCGACTACGAGCAGTACTTC. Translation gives CASSQDGSGRDYEQYF.

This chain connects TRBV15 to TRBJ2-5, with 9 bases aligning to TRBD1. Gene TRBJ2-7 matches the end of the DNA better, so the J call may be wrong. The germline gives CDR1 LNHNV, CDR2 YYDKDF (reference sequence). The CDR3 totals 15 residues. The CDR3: CATSRDGTGRDEQYF. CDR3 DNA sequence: TGTGCCACCAGCAGAGACGGGACAGGGCGGGACGAGCAGTACTTC.

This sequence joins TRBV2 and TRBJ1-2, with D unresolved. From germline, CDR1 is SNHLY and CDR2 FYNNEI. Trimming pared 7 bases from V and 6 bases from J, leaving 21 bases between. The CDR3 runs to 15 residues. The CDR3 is CASTEGRSYGDGYTF. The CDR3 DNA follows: TGTGCCAGCACCGAAGGGAGAAGTTATGGTGATGGCTACACCTTC.

CDR3: CASRRQGGANEQFF. The CDR3 bases are TGTGCCAGCAGGAGACAGGGGGGGGCCAATGAGCAGTTCTTC. This sequence joins TRBV27 and TRBJ2-1; TRBD1 matches at 9 bases. Trimming at V came to 6 bases and at J to 6 bases, leaving 6 bases not matched to a gene. From germline, CDR1 is MNHEY and CDR2 SMNVEV (reference sequence). The CDR3 spans 14 residues.

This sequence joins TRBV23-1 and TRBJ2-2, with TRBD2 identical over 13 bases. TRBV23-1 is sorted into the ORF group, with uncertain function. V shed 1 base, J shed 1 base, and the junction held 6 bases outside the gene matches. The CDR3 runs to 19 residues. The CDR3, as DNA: TGCGCCAGCAGTCAATACGCACTAGCGGGGGGGAAGAACACCGGGGAGCTGTTTTTT. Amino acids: CASSQYALAGGKNTGELFF.

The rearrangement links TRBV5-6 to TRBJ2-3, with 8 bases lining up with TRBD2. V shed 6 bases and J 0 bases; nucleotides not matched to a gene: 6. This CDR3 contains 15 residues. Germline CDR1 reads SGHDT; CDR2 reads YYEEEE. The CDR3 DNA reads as TGTGCCAGCAACGCCCGGGAGGGTAGCACAGATACGCAGTATTTT. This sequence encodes CASNAREGSTDTQYF.

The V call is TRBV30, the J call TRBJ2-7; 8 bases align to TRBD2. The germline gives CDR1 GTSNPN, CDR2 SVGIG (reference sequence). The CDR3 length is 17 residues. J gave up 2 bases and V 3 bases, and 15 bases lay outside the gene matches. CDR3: CAWRATGGGRSTYEQYF. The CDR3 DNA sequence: TGTGCCTGGAGGGCCACGGGAGGGGGGCGATCAACCTACGAGCAGTACTTC. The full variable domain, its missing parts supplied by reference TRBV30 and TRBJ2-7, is SQTIHQWPATLVQPVGSPLSLECTVEGTSNPNLYWYRQAAGRGLQLLFYSVGIGQISSEVPQNLSASRPQDRQFILSSKKLLLSDSGFYLCAWRATGGGRSTYEQYFGPGTRLTVT.

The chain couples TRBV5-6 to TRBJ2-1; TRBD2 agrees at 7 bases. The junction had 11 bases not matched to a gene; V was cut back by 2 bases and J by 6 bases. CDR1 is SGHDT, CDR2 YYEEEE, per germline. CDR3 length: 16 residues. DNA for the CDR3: TGTGCCAGCAGCTTAACCGGACTAGGTTCTTTCAATGAGCAGTTCTTC. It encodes CASSLTGLGSFNEQFF. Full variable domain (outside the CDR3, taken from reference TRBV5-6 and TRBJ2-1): DAGVTQSPTHLIKTRGQQVTLRCSPKSGHDTVSWYQQALGQGPQFIFQYYEEEERQRGNFPDRFSGHQFPNYSSELNVNALLLGDSALYLCASSLTGLGSFNEQFFGPGTRLTVL.

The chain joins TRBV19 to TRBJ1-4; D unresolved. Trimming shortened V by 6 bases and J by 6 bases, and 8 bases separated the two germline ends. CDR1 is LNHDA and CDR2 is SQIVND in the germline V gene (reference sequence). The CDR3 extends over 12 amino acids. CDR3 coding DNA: TGTGCCAGTAGCCCGGGATATGAAAAACTGTTTTTT. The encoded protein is CASSPGYEKLFF.

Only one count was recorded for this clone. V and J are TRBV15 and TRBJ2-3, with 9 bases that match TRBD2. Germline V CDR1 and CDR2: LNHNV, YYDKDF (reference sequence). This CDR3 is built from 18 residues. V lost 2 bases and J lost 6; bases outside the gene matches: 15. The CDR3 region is CATSRTPGAGGAQDTQYF. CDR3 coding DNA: TGTGCCACCAGCAGAACCCCCGGGGCGGGGGGGGCCCAGGATACGCAGTATTTT.

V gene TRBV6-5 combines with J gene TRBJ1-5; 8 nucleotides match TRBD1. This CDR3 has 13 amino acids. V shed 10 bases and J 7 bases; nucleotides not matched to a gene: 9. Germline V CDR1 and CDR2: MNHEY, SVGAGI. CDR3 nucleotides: TGTGCCACCAGGACAGGGATCGGGCAGCCCCAGCATTTT. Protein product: CATRTGIGQPQHF.

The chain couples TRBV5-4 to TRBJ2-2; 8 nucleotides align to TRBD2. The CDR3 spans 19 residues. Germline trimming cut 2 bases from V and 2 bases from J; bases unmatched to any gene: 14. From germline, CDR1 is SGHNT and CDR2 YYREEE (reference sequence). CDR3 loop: CASSLLSLGRGANTGELFF. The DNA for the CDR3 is TGTGCCAGCAGCTTATTGTCGCTAGGGCGGGGGGCCAACACCGGGGAGCTGTTTTTT.

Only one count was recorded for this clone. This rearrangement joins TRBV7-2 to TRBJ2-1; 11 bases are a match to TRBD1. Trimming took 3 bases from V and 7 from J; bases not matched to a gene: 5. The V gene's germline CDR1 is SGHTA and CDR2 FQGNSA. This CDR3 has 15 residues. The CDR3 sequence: CASSFRTGGRNEQFF. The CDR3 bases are TGTGCCAGCAGCTTCCGGACAGGGGGCAGGAATGAGCAGTTCTTC.

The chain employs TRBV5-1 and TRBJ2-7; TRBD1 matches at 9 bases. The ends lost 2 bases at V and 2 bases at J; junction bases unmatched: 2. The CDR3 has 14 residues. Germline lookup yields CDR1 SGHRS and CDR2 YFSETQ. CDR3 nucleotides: TGCGCCAGCAGCTTTAGGACAGGGGCCTACGAGCAGTACTTC. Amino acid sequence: CASSFRTGAYEQYF.

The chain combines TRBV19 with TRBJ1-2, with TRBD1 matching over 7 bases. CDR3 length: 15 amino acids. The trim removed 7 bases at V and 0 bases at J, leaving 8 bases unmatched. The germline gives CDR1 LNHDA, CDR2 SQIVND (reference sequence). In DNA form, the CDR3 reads TGTGCCAGTAACTGGGGACAGCGAGCTAACTATGGCTACACCTTC. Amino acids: CASNWGQRANYGYTF.

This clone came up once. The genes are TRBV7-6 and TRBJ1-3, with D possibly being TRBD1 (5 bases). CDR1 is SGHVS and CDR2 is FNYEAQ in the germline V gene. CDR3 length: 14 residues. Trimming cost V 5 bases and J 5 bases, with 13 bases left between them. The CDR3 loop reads CASSPSGGRNTIYF. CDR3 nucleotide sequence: TGTGCCAGCAGCCCGTCGGGGGGAAGAAACACCATATATTTT. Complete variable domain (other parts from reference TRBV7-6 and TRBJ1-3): GAGVSQSPRYKVTKRGQDVALRCDPISGHVSLYWYRQALGQGPEFLTYFNYEAQQDKSGLPNDRFSAERPEGSISTLTIQRTEQRDSAMYRCASSPSGGRNTIYFGEGSWLTVV.

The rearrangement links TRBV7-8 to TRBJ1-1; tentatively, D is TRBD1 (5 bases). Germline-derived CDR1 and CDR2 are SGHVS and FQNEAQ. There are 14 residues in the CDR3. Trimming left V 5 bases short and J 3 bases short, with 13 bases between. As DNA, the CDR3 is TGTGCCAGCAGCCTCCGGGGGGGGGACACTGAAGCTTTCTTT. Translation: CASSLRGGDTEAFF.